This entry lists 4 T cell receptor beta chains sequenced from one sample in a study of CD8 T cells in Susac syndrome. Reverse transcription of roughly 0.5 to 1 ug RNA was performed with random hexamers. Via MiXCR, TCRdb re-called the immunoSEQ multiplex PCR reads, giving one row per CDR3 protein. This table holds about 200,000 distinct CDR3 sequences, roughly 96% found once. Sequenced: CD4+ T cells from PBMCs. Receptor source: a human donor in good health.

This rearrangement joins TRBV3-1 to TRBJ2-2; possibly TRBD1 or TRBD2 for D (5 bases each). The CDR3 is made up of 15 amino acids. Trimming removed 4 bases from V and 9 bases from J, with 18 bases in between. Germline CDR1 is LGHDT and CDR2 is YNNKEL (reference sequence). In DNA, the CDR3 is TGTGCCAGCAGCCGGGACCGAATTACGCGCCGGGAGCTGTTTTTT. It specifies CASSRDRITRRELFF.

This rearrangement joins TRBV29-1 to TRBJ1-1; TRBD1 might be the D (6 bases). This CDR3 spans 13 amino acids. Germline CDR1 SQVTM, CDR2 ANQGSEA. With 7 bases removed from V and 4 bases from J, the gap between germline ends came to 16 bases. The CDR3 reads CSASTGGSTEAFF. CDR3 nucleotides: TGCAGCGCTTCGACAGGAGGAAGCACTGAAGCTTTCTTT.

CDR3 sequence: CASTRALSSYEQYV. Written as DNA, the CDR3 is TGTGCCAGCACCCGGGCCCTTAGCTCCTACGAGCAGTACGTC. The rearrangement links TRBV6-1 to TRBJ2-7; D not resolved. The CDR3 has 14 amino acids. V was clipped by 7 bases and J by 0 bases, with 13 bases between them. Germline V CDR1 and CDR2: MNHNS, SASEGT.

The J gene is TRBJ2-5, the V gene TRBV24-1; 8 bases match TRBD1. Trimming removed 4 bases from V and 1 base from J; junction bases left unmatched: 7. This CDR3 spans 16 amino acids. CDR1 and CDR2 from the germline V gene are KGHDR and SFDVKD. CDR3 loop: CATSDPGQGGQETQYF. In DNA form, the CDR3 reads TGTGCCACCAGTGACCCCGGACAGGGAGGCCAAGAGACCCAGTACTTC.